A single T cell receptor (beta chain) is shown here with its context. Antigen unknown. This sample was taken from a study of T cell clusters in autoimmune cytopenias. Study findings and constraints: Primary autoimmune cytopenia patients appeared to lack physiological T cell clusters present in healthy donors.

Approximately 36,000 genome equivalents of blood DNA were amplified for TRB. TRB rearrangements were amplified by touch-down multiplex PCR with mixed TRB-A/B primers. Each CDR3 protein gets one entry in TCRdb, which reprocessed the multiplex PCR reads and gives no DNA. This table lists about 6,700 distinct CDR3 sequences. Germline values: CDR1 SGHTA, CDR2 FQGNSA. There are 13 residues in the CDR3. The sample was also reused in another study, on T cell repertoires in aging, cancer and after chemotherapy. This second study says: Repeat sampling of healthy donors over several months to years showed clear clonal overlap. The whole study produced a dataset of roughly 8.8 million TCR reads.

V and J are TRBV7-2 and TRBJ2-5. This receptor was taken from a human donor in good health. Sample: peripheral blood. CDR3 protein: CASRTGSQETQYF.